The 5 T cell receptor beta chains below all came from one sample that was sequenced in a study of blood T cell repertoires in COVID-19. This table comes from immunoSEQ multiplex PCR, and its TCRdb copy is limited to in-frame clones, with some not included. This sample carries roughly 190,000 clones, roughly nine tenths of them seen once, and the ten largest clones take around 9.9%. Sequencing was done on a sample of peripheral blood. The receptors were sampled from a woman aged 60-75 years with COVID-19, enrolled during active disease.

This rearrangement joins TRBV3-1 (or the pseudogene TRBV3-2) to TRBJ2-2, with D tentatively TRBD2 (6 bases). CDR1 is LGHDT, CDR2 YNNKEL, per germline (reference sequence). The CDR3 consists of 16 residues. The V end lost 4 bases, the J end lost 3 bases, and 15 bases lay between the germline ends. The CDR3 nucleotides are TGTGCCAGCAGCCCCCCCGGGGTAGCGGACACCGGGGAGCTGTTTTTT. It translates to CASSPPGVADTGELFF.

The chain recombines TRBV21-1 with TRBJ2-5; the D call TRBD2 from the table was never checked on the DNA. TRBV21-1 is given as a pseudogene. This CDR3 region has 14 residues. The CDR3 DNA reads TGTGCCAGCAGCAACCGGACTATCGGAGAGACCCAGTACTTC. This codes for CASSNRTIGETQYF.

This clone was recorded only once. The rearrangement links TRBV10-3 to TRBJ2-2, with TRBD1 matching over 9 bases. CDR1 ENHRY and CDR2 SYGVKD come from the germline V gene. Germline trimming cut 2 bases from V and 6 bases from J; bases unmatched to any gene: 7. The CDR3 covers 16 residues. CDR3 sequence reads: CAISEPGQGLAGELFF. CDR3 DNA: TGTGCCATCAGTGAGCCGGGACAGGGCCTCGCCGGGGAGCTGTTTTTT.

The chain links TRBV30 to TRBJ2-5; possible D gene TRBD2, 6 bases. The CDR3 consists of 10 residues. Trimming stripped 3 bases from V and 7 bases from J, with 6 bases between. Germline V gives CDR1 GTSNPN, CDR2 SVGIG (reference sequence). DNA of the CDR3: TGTGCCTGGAGGGGGGGGACCCAGTACTTC. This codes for CAWRGGTQYF.

The CDR3 nucleotides are TGTGCCAGCAGCTTTGGACTAGCCAACAATGAGCAGTTCTTC. It encodes CASSFGLANNEQFF. This chain uses TRBV11-2 with TRBJ2-1, with 8 bases that match TRBD2. CDR3 length: 14 residues. The germline gives CDR1 SGHAT, CDR2 FQNNGV. V was pared by 3 bases and J by 5 bases, with 3 bases of the junction left unmatched.